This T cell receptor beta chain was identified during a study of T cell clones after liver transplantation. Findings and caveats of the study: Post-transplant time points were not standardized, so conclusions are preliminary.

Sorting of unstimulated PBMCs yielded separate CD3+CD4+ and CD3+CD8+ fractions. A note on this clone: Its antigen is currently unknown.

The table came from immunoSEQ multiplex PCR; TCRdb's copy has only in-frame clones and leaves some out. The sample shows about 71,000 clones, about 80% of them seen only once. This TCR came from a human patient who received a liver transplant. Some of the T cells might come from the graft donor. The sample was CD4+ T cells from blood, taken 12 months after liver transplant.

The CDR3 is CASSFGRTGANVLTF. CDR3 nucleotides: TGCGCCAGCAGCTTCGGGAGGACTGGGGCCAACGTCCTGACTTTC. V and J are TRBV5-1 and TRBJ2-6, with 7 positions matching TRBD2. V gave up 2 bases and J gave up 2 bases; unmatched junction bases: 1. This CDR3 comprises 15 residues. The germline V gene encodes CDR1 SGHRS and CDR2 YFSETQ.